This T cell receptor beta chain is from a study of T cells in Graves' hyperthyroidism and ophthalmopathy. Whole-study results and caveats: Ophthalmopathy stood apart from stable hyperthyroidism in a 13 V-J model. Onset of ophthalmopathy came a median roughly 6.9 months after the model predicted it.

Using RNA transcripts as the source, TCR beta CDR3 regions were amplified. The study used the HTBI primer set for a first-round RT-PCR of the TCR CDR3. TCRdb reanalysed the multiplex PCR reads using MiXCR and keeps one entry per CDR3 protein. The sample has almost 250,000 distinct CDR3 sequences, around 25% seen once. A remark on this clonotype: The target antigen is unknown.

Patients were excluded because of uncontrolled infection, other autoimmune disease, pregnancy or lactation. Thyroid ultrasound and orbital computed tomography, with clinical symptoms and serum thyroxine and TRAb, informed diagnoses. The germline gives CDR1 KGHSH, CDR2 LQKENI. Trimming took off 4 bases at V and 3 bases at J, with 15 bases between the two ends. CDR3 size: 15 residues. This chain links TRBV18 with TRBJ2-5, with D perhaps matching TRBD1 (7 bases). The sequencing input was blood. The receptor was derived from a woman aged 40 to 50 with Graves' ophthalmopathy. CDR3 in amino acids: CASSLREQGEETQYF. For the CDR3, the DNA is TGTGCCAGCTCACTCCGGGAGCAGGGGGAAGAGACCCAGTACTTC.